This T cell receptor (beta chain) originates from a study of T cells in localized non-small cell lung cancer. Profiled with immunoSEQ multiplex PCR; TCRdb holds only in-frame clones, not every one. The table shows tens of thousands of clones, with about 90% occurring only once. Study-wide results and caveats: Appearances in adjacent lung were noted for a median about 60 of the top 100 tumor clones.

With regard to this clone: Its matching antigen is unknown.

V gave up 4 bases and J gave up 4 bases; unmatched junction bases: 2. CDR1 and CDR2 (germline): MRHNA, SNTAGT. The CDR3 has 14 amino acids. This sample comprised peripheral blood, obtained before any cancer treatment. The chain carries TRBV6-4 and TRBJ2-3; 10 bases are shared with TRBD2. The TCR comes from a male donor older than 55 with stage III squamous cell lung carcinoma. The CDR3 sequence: CASSASGGADTQYF. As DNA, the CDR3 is TGTGCCAGCAGTGCTAGCGGGGGCGCAGATACGCAGTATTTT.